The 18 T cell receptor beta chains given below trace back to one sample, sequenced in a study of blood T cell repertoires in COVID-19. Measured with immunoSEQ multiplex PCR; TCRdb has only the in-frame clones, and not every one. This table has 110,000 or so clones, 75% to 90% appearing once. The sequenced sample consisted of peripheral blood. These receptors all come from a woman aged 60 to 75 with COVID-19, enrolled during active disease.

This clone occurred once. The V and J genes are TRBV6-6 and TRBJ2-3; TRBD1 matches at 7 bases. Germline CDR1 is MNHNY and CDR2 is SVGAGI (reference sequence). V dropped 7 bases and J dropped 2; count of bases not matched to a gene: 6. The CDR3 loop spans 14 amino acids. The CDR3 loop reads CASTGGFFTDTQYF. Here the CDR3 DNA reads TGTGCCAGCACAGGGGGTTTTTTCACAGATACGCAGTATTTT.

V usage is TRBV6-2 or TRBV6-3 and J usage is TRBJ1-2; TRBD1 matches 7 bases. The CDR3 length is 14 residues. Germline lookup yields CDR1 MNHEY and CDR2 SVGEGT. The junction had 6 bases not matched to a gene; V was cut back by 6 bases and J by 2 bases. Written as DNA, the CDR3 is TGTGCCAGCAGCGAAGAACAGGGGAACTATGGCTACACCTTC. Translation gives CASSEEQGNYGYTF.

The rearrangement links TRBV24-1 to TRBJ2-3, with a tentative D call TRBD1 (5 bases). The CDR3 covers 15 residues. The germline CDR1 and CDR2 sequences are KGHDR and SFDVKD. The ends were cut back, 5 bases at V and 0 bases at J, with 11 bases in the middle. CDR3 amino acids: CATSGGSGSTDTQYF. The CDR3 nucleotides are TGTGCCACCAGTGGGGGCAGTGGTAGCACAGATACGCAGTATTTT.

The chain combines TRBV23-1 with TRBJ1-1; D is possibly TRBD1 (6 bases). TRBV23-1 is sorted into the ORF group, with uncertain function. This CDR3 region has 16 residues. The V gene lost 10 bases and the J gene lost 0 bases, with 21 bases spanning the gap. CDR3 loop: CANRLGGRVMNTEAFF. The DNA of the CDR3 is TGCGCCAACCGTTTGGGGGGGCGGGTTATGAACACTGAAGCTTTCTTT.

To note about this clone: The sample carries other DNA sequences with the same CDR3. DNA of the CDR3: TGTGCCAGCTCACCAGGGACAGGAGGCTGGGAGACCCAGTACTTC. Its protein is CASSPGTGGWETQYF. This chain joins TRBV18 and TRBJ2-5, with 8 bases identical to TRBD1. CDR1 is KGHSH and CDR2 is LQKENI in the germline V gene. This CDR3 has 15 amino acids. V trimming: 2 bases; J trimming: 5 bases; junction bases outside the gene matches: 7.

The CDR3 loop is CASSQDLSPGYSYEQYF. The CDR3 bases are TGTGCCAGCAGCCAAGATCTTTCTCCAGGGTATTCCTACGAGCAGTACTTC. J is TRBJ2-7 and V is TRBV3-1 (or the pseudogene TRBV3-2), with a tentative D call TRBD1 (5 bases). CDR3 length: 17 amino acids. Deletions cut 0 bases from V and 1 base from J, with 16 bases between. The germline V gene has CDR1 LGHDT and CDR2 YNNKEL (reference sequence).

The rearrangement joins TRBV5-1 to TRBJ2-7, with D perhaps TRBD1 (6 bases). CDR1 and CDR2 from the germline V gene are SGHRS and YFSETQ. The V end lost 4 bases, the J end lost 3 bases, and 17 bases lay between the germline ends. CDR3 length: 15 residues. The CDR3 bases are TGCGCCAGCAGCCTGGAATCCGGACAGCGCTACGAGCAGTACTTC. It is translated as CASSLESGQRYEQYF.

The gene calls are TRBV7-9 and TRBJ1-1; tentatively, D is TRBD1 (6 bases). Germline CDR1 SEHNR, CDR2 FQNEAQ (reference sequence). V lost 4 bases to trimming and J lost 6 bases, with 18 bases between them. CDR3 length: 15 residues. The CDR3 loop is CASSSRQALFSEAFF. The DNA of the CDR3 is TGTGCCAGCAGCTCAAGACAGGCTCTTTTTTCTGAAGCTTTCTTT.

The chain has TRBV9 and TRBJ1-4; D is ambiguous. CDR1 is SGDLS, CDR2 YYNGEE, per germline. The germline V and J ends were trimmed by 3 bases and 0 bases, with 9 bases remaining between them. This CDR3 region has 15 residues. CDR3 residues: CASSAAGSTNEKLFF. In DNA form, the CDR3 reads TGTGCCAGCAGCGCTGCAGGTTCAACTAATGAAAAACTGTTTTTT. Based on the CDR3 plus reference TRBV9 and TRBJ1-4, the full variable domain is DSGVTQTPKHLITATGQRVTLRCSPRSGDLSVYWYQQSLDQGLQFLIQYYNGEERAKGNILERFSAQQFPDLHSELNLSSLELGDSALYFCASSAAGSTNEKLFFGSGTQLSVL.

The chain uses TRBV9 and TRBJ1-2; D not resolved. V shed 0 bases and J shed 4 bases, with 10 bases lying between them. Germline CDR1 reads SGDLS; CDR2 reads YYNGEE. The CDR3 covers 14 residues. This CDR3 reads CASSVAGFFYGYTF. CDR3 DNA sequence: TGTGCCAGCAGCGTAGCCGGGTTTTTCTATGGCTACACCTTC.

The chain has TRBV6-5 and TRBJ2-5; 7 bases match TRBD2. The CDR3 totals 13 residues. The germline gives CDR1 MNHEY, CDR2 SVGAGI. V was clipped by 5 bases and J by 5 bases; unmatched bases: 5. The CDR3 DNA follows: TGTGCCAGCAGTATAGCGGGCTTGGAGACCCAGTACTTC. Amino acid sequence: CASSIAGLETQYF.

V and J are TRBV7-2 and TRBJ1-2; 7 bases are shared with TRBD1. V lost 4 bases to trimming and J lost 8 bases; unmatched junction nucleotides: 16. The CDR3 consists of 16 residues. The germline gives CDR1 SGHTA, CDR2 FQGNSA. CDR3 region: CASSSPFYRQGWGYTF. The DNA of the CDR3 is TGTGCCAGCAGCTCCCCTTTCTATAGACAGGGCTGGGGCTACACCTTC.

The chain employs TRBV29-1 and TRBJ2-3, with TRBD2 matching over 7 bases. Germline CDR1 reads SQVTM; CDR2 reads ANQGSEA. The CDR3 consists of 16 residues. V shed 2 bases and J 1 base; nucleotides not matched to a gene: 9. CDR3 sequence (DNA): TGCAGCGTTGAAAAGATTCGCGGGGGAGGCACAGATACGCAGTATTTT. Translation: CSVEKIRGGGTDTQYF.

The chain joins TRBV27 to TRBJ1-2; 8 bases agree with TRBD1. The CDR3 loop spans 20 amino acids. Looked up from germline, CDR1 is MNHEY and CDR2 is SMNVEV (reference sequence). V gave up 5 bases and J gave up 0 bases; unmatched junction bases: 20. The CDR3 loop is CASSPYQTGEATLANYGYTF. The DNA for the CDR3 is TGTGCCAGCAGTCCGTACCAGACAGGGGAAGCTACACTAGCTAACTATGGCTACACCTTC.

The chain carries TRBV3-1 (or the pseudogene TRBV3-2) and TRBJ2-5, with TRBD2 matching over 11 bases. Germline values: CDR1 LGHDT, CDR2 YNNKEL (reference sequence). V lost 0 bases, J lost 2 bases, and 14 bases stayed unmatched. The CDR3 spans 20 residues. The CDR3 bases are TGTGCCAGCAGCCAAGAAGTTTGGCTAGCGGGGGGTTCTTATCAAGAGACCCAGTACTTC. Amino acid sequence: CASSQEVWLAGGSYQETQYF.

The rearrangement links TRBV7-9 to TRBJ2-2; D is unresolved. Germline V lookup: CDR1 SEHNR, CDR2 FQNEAQ (reference sequence). V was cut by 4 bases and J by 5 bases, with 11 bases left in between. The CDR3 contains 14 residues. The CDR3 bases are TGTGCCAGCAGCTCTCAGGCTATTACCGGGGAGCTGTTTTTT. Its protein product is CASSSQAITGELFF.

The chain recombines TRBV3-1 (or the pseudogene TRBV3-2) with TRBJ2-2, with D possibly being TRBD2 (7 bases). Germline CDR1 LGHDT, CDR2 YNNKEL (reference sequence). The V end lost 6 bases, the J end lost 0 bases, and 11 bases lay between the germline ends. The CDR3 has 15 amino acids. The CDR3 DNA sequence: TGTGCCAGCAGTCCGGGGGGCGCGAACACCGGGGAGCTGTTTTTT. It is translated as CASSPGGANTGELFF.

The chain recombines TRBV19 with TRBJ1-2; TRBD1 matches 8 bases. The germline CDR1 and CDR2 sequences are LNHDA and SQIVND (reference sequence). The CDR3 is 13 amino acids. The J segment lost 6 bases and the V segment lost 4 bases, leaving 4 bases of the junction unmatched. The CDR3 sequence is CASSKQGVDGYTF. The CDR3 DNA sequence: TGTGCCAGTAGTAAACAGGGGGTAGATGGCTACACCTTC.